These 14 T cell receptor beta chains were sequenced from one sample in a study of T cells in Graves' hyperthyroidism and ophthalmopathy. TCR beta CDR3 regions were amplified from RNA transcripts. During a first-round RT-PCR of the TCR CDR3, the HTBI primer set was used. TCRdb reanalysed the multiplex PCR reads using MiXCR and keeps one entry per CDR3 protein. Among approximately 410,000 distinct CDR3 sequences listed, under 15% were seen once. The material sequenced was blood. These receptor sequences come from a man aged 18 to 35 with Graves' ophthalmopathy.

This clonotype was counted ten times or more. CDR3 bases: TGTGCCAGCAGTTTATATCGGGCAGGGGCGAGGAACACTGAAGCTTTCTTT. Protein product: CASSLYRAGARNTEAFF. The chain links TRBV12-3 or TRBV12-4 to TRBJ1-1, with a weak D call TRBD1 (6 bases). Trimming took 2 bases from V and 1 from J, leaving 17 bases between them. The CDR3 sequence is 17 residues long.

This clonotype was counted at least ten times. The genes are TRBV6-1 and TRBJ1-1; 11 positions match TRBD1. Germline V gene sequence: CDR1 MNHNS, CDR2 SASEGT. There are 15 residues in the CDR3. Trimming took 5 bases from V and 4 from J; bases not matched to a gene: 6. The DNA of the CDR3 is TGTGCCAGCAGTTCGTGGACAGGGGGCGGCACTGAAGCTTTCTTT. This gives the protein CASSSWTGGGTEAFF.

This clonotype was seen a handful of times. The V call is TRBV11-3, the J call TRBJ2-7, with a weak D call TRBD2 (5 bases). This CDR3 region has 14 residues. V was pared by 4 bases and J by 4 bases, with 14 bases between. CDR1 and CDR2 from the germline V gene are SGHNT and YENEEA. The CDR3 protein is CASSSGGQAYEQYF. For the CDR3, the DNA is TGTGCCAGCAGCTCAGGCGGGCAGGCGTACGAGCAGTACTTC.

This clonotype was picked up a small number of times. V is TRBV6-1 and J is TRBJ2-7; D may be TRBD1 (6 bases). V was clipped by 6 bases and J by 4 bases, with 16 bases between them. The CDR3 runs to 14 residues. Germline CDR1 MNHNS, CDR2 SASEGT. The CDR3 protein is CASSRDRTSYEQYF. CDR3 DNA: TGTGCCAGCAGCCGCGACAGGACTTCATACGAGCAGTACTTC.

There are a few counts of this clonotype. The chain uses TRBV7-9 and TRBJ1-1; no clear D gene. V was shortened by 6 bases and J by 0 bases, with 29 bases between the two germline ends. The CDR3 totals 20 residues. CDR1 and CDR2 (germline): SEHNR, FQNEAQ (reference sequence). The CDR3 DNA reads TGTGCCAGCAGGTCTAAGGAGGTCCCGGGCATTCAAATCATGAACACTGAAGCTTTCTTT. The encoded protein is CASRSKEVPGIQIMNTEAFF.

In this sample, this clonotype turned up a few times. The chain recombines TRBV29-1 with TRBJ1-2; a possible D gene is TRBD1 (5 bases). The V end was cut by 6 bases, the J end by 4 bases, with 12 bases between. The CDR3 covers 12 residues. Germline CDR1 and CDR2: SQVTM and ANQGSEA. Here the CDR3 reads CSVPGIGYGYTF. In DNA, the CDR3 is TGCAGCGTGCCAGGGATCGGCTATGGCTACACCTTC.

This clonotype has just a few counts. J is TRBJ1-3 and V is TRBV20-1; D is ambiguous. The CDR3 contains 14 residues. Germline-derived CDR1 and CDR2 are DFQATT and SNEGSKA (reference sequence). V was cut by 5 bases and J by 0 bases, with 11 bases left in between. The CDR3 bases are TGCAGTGCTCCCCTCCCCCTCTCTGGAAACACCATATATTTT. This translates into CSAPLPLSGNTIYF.

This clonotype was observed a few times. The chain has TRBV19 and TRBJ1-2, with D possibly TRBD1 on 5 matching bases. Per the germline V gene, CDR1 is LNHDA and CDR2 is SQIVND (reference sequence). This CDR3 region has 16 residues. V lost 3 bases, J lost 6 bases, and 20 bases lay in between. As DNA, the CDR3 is TGTGCCAGTAGTATCTACCTTGCAGGGTCTTTAGATGGCTACACCTTC. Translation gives CASSIYLAGSLDGYTF.

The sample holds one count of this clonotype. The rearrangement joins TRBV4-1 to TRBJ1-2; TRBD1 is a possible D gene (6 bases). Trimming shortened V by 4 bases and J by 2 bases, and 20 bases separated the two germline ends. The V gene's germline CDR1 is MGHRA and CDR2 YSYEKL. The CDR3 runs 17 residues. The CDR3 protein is CASSLIHSDSDNYGYTF. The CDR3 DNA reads TGCGCCAGCAGCCTAATACACTCGGACAGTGACAACTATGGCTACACCTTC.

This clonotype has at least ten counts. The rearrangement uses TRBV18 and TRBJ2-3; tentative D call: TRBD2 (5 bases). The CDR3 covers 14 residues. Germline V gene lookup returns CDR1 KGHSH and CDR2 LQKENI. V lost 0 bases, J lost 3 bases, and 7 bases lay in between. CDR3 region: CASSPPSGTDTQYF. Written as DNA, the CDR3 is TGTGCCAGCTCACCACCGTCGGGGACAGATACGCAGTATTTT.

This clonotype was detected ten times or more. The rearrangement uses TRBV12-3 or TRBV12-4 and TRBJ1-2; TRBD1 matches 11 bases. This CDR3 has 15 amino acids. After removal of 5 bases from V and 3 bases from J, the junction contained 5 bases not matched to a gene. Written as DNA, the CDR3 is TGTGCCAGCAGTACTCCGGGACAGGGGGACTATGGCTACACCTTC. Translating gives CASSTPGQGDYGYTF.

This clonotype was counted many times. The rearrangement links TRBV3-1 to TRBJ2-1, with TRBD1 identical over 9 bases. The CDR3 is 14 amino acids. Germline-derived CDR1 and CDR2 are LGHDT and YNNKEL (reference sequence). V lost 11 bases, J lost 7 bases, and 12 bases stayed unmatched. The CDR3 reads CAVSSGTGLNEQFF. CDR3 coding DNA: TGTGCCGTCTCATCCGGGACAGGGCTAAATGAGCAGTTCTTC.

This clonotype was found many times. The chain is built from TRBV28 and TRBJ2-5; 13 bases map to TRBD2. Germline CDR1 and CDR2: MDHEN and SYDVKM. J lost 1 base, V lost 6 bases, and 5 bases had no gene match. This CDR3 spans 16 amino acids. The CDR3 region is CASRSGLAGSQETQYF. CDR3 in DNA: TGTGCCAGCAGGTCGGGACTAGCGGGGAGCCAAGAGACCCAGTACTTC.

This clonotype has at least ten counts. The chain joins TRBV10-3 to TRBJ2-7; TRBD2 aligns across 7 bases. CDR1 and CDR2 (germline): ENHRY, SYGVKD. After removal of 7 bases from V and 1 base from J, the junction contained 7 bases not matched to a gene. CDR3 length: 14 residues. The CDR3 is CAIMASGASYEQYF. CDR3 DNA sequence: TGTGCCATCATGGCGAGCGGGGCATCCTACGAGCAGTACTTC.